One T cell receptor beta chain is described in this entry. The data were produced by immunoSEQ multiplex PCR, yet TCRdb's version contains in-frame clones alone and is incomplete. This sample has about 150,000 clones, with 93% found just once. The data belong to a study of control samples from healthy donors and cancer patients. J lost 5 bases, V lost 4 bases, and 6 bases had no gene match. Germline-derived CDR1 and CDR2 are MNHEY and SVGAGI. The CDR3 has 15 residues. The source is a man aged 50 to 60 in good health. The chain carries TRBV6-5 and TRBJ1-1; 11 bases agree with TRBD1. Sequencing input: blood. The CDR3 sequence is CASSSGTGGETEAFF. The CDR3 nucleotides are TGTGCCAGCAGTTCGGGGACAGGGGGGGAGACTGAAGCTTTCTTT.